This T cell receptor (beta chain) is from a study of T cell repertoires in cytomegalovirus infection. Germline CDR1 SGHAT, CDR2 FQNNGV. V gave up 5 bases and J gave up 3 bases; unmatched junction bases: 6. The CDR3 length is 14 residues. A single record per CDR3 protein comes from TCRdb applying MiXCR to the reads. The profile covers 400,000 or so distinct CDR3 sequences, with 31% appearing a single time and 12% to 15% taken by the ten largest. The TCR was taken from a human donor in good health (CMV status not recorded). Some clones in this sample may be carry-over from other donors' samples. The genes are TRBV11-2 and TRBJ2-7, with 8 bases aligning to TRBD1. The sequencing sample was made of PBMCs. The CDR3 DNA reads TGTGCCAGCAGCCATGGACAGGGTAACTACGAGCAGTACTTC. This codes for CASSHGQGNYEQYF.